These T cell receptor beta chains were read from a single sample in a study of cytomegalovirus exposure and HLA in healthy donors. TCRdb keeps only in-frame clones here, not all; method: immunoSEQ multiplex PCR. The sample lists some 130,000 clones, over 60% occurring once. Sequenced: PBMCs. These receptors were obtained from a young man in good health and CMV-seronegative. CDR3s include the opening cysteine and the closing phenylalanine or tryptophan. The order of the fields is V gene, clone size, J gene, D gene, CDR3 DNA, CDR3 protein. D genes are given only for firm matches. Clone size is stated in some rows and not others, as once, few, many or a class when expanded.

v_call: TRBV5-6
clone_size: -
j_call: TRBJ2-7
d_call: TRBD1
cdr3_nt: TGTGCCAGCAGCATCCCGGGACAGGGCTCCTACGAGCAGTACTTC
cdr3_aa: CASSIPGQGSYEQYF

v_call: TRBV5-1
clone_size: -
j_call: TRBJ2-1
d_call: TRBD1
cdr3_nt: TGCGCCAGCGGCGGGCAGGGGGACAATGAGCAGTTCTTC
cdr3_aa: CASGGQGDNEQFF

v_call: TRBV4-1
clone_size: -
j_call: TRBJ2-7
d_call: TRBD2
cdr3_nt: TGCGCCAGCAGCCCACCCAGCGGGGCTTCCTACGAGCAGTACTTC
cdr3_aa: CASSPPSGASYEQYF

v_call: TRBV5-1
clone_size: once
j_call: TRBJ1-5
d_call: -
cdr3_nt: TGCGCCAGCAGCTTGGTTCCGGGTAAGGATCAGCCCCAGCATTTT
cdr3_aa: CASSLVPGKDQPQHF

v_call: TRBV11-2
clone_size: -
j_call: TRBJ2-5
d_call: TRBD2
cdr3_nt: TGTGCCAGCAGCTTCCTAACTAGCGGGAGGGGAGAGACCCAGTACTTC
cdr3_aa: CASSFLTSGRGETQYF

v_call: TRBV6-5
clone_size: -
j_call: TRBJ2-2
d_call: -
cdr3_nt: TGTGCCAGCAGGTGGGGAGAGAACACCGGGGAGCTGTTTTTT
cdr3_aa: CASRWGENTGELFF

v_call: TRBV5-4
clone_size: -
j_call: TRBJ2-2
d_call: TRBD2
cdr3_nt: TGTGCCAGCAGCGCAGGACTAGCGGGAGAACGCGGCGGGGAGCTGTTTTTT
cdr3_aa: CASSAGLAGERGGELFF

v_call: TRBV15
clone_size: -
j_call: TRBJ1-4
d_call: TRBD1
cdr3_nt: TGTGCCACCAGCCCTCGGACAGGGAGAGAAAAACTGTTTTTT
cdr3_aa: CATSPRTGREKLFF

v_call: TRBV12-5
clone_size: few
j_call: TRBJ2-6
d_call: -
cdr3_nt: TGTGCTAGTGCCCCAACCTGGGGGCTCTCTGGGGCCAACGTCCTGACTTTC
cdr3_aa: CASAPTWGLSGANVLTF

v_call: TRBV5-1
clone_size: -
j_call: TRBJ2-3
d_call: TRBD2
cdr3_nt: TGCGCCAGCAGCGCTGGACTAGCGGGAGGGGTAGATACGCAGTATTTT
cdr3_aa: CASSAGLAGGVDTQYF

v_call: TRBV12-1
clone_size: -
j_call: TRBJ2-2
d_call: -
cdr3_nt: TGTGCCAGCAGCATCTTAGCGGGATACACCGGGGAGCTGTTTTTT
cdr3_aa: CASSILAGYTGELFF

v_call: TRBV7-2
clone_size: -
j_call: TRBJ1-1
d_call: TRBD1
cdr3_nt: TGTGCCAGCAGCCCTCGACAGGGGGCGAACACTGAAGCTTTCTTT
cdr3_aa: CASSPRQGANTEAFF

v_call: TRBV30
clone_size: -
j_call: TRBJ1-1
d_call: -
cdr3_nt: TGTGCCTGGAGTGTACGAACTGGGCTTCGTGCTTTCTTT
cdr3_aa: CAWSVRTGLRAFF

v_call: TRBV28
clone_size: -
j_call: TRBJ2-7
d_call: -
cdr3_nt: TGTGCCAGCAGTCCCTTTTACGAGCAGTACTTC
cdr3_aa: CASSPFYEQYF

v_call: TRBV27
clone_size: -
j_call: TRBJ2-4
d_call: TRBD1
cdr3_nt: TGTGCCAGCAGTCCGGGGACAGGGGGTTTGGGAAGCAAAAACATTCAGTACTTC
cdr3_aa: CASSPGTGGLGSKNIQYF

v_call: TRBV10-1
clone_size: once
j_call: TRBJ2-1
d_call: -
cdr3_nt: TGCGCCAGCCCCGGACTGCCCCCGGGTAATGAGCAGTTCTTC
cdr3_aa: CASPGLPPGNEQFF

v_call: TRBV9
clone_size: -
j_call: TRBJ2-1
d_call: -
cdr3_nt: TGTGCCAGCAGCGTAGGTGAGGGTCTGTCGGAAAATGAGCAGTTCTTC
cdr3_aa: CASSVGEGLSENEQFF

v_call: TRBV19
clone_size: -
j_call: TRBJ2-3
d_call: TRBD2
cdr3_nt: TGTGCCAGTAGTAGCGGGAGGGGCACAGATACGCAGTATTTT
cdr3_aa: CASSSGRGTDTQYF

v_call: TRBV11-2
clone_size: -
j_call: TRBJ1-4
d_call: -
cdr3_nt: TGTGCCAGCAGCTTTCAGGGGATCCCTTCCTTCGCAACTAATGAAAAACTGTTTTTT
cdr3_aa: CASSFQGIPSFATNEKLFF

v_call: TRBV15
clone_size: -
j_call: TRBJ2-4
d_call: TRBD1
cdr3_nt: TGTGCCACCAGCAGAGCAAGACCGGGACAGGGACAAAACATTCAGTACTTC
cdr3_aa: CATSRARPGQGQNIQYF

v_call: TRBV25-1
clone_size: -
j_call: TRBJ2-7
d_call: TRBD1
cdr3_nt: TGTGCCAGCAGTGATGCCCGTTCGGGACAGGGGAACGAGCAGTACTTC
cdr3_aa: CASSDARSGQGNEQYF

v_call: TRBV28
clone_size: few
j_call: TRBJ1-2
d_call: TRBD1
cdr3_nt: TGTGCCAGCAGTCCATACACTCGACAGGGACCTGGCGGTGGCTACACCTTC
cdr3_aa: CASSPYTRQGPGGGYTF

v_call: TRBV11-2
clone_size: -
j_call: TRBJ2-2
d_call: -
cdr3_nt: TGTGCCAGCAGGTCACAGGGCGTCCCCGGGGAGCTGTTTTTT
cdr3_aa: CASRSQGVPGELFF

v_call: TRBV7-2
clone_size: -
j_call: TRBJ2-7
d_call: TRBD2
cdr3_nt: TGTGCCAGCAGCCAACGGCGGGGGACCTACGAGCAGTACTTC
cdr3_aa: CASSQRRGTYEQYF

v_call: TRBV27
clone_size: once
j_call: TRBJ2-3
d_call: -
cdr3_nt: TGTGCCAGCAGCCGGAGGGGGGGGATCGCAGATACGCAGTATTTT
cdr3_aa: CASSRRGGIADTQYF

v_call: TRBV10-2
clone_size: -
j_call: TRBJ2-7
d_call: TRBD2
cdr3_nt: TGCGCCAGCAGTGGGGCGGGAGCCAGATACGAGCAGTACTTC
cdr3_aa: CASSGAGARYEQYF

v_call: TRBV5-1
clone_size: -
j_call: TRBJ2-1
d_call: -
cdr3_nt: TGCGCCAGCAGCTTGCCAATCGGGCAGCAGGGCAATGAGCAGTTCTTC
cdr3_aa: CASSLPIGQQGNEQFF